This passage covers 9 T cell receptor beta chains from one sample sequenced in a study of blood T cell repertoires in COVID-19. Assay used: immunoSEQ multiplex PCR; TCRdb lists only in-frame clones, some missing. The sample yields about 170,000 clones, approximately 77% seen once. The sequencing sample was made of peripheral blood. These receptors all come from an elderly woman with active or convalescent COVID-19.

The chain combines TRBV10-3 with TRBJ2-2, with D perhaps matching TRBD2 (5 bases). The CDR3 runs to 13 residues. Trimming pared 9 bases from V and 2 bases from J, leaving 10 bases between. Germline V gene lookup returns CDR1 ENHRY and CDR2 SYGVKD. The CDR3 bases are TGTGCCATGGAGGCGAGCAACACCGGGGAGCTGTTTTTT. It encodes CAMEASNTGELFF.

Written as DNA, the CDR3 is TGTGCCATCAGTCAGGGCTACGAGCAGTACTTC. It codes for CAISQGYEQYF. The V call is TRBV10-3, the J call TRBJ2-7; TRBD1 might be the D (5 bases). Germline CDR1 and CDR2: ENHRY and SYGVKD. The CDR3 contains 11 residues. Trimming cost V 5 bases and J 3 bases, with 5 bases left between them.

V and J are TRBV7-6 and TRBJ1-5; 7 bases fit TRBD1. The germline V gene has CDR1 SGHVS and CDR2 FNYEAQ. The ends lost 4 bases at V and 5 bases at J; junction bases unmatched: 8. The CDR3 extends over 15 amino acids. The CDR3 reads CASSSRQGLDQPQHF. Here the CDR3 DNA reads TGTGCCAGCAGCTCTAGACAGGGCTTAGATCAGCCCCAGCATTTT.

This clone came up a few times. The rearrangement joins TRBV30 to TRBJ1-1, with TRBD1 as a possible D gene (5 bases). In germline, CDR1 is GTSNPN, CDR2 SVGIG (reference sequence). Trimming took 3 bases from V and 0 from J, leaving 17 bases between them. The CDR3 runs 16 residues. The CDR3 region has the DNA TGTGCCTGGAGCTCAGGGCTTTCGTGGATGAACACTGAAGCTTTCTTT. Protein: CAWSSGLSWMNTEAFF.

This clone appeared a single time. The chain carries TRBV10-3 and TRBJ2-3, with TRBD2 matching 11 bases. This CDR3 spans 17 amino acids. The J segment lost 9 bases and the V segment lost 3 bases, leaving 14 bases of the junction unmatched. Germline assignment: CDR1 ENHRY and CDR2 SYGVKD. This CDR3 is CAISDGRTSGSSWTQYF. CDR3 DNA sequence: TGTGCCATCAGTGACGGGCGAACTAGCGGGAGCTCGTGGACGCAGTATTTT.

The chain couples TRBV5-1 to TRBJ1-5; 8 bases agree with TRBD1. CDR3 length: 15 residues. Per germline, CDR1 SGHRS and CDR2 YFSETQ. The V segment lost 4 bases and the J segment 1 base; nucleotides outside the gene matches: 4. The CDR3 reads CASSPGGTSNQPQHF. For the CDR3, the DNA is TGCGCCAGCAGCCCAGGGGGCACGAGCAATCAGCCCCAGCATTTT.

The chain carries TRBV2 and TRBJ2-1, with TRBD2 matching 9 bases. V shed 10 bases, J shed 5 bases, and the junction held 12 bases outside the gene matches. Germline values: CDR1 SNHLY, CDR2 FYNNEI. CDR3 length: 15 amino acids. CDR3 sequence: CAILSGLAGNNEQFF. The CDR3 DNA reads TGTGCCATACTCTCGGGGCTAGCGGGGAACAATGAGCAGTTCTTC.

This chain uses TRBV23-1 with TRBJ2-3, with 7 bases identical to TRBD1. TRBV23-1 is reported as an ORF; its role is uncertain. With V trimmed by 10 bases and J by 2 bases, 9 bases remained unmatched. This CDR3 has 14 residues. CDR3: CATWWTGDTDTQYF. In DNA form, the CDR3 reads TGCGCCACATGGTGGACAGGAGACACAGATACGCAGTATTTT.

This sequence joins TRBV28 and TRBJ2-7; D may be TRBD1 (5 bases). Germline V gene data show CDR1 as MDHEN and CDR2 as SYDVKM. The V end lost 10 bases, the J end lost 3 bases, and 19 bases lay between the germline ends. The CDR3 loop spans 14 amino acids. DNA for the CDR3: TGTGCCATCCAGGACACTAACCCCCTCTACGAGCAGTACTTC. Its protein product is CAIQDTNPLYEQYF.